This T cell receptor (beta chain) is drawn from a study of cytomegalovirus exposure and HLA in healthy donors (dated by TCRdb to the late 2010s). In terms of the full investigation: According to an earlier analysis of 550 to 750 of the donors, roughly 180 million T cells yielded 117 million unique TCR beta sequences and 250 to 350 Gb of sequence data. A later genetic analysis used genome-wide SNP genotypes for about 55% of the 666 donors, treating that subset as a discovery cohort. The study aimed to test whether cataloging public T cell receptors could reveal signatures of past pathogen exposure. An earlier analysis of around 640 of the donors used high-throughput TCR beta sequencing to judge whether each TCR beta V gene segment behaved as functional or pseudogenic. Roughly 5 DR-DQ haplotypes were handled as single units for association and clustering, since linkage in the cohort was strong. To predict cytomegalovirus infection status, the study combined high-throughput TCR immunosequencing, statistical association of individual TCRs with disease status, and machine learning. HLA typing covered class I and class II loci at four-digit resolution. A later analysis re-analyzed previously published TCR beta repertoires from 600 to 850 donors and added high-resolution HLA genotyping to study TCR occurrence patterns. The study used immunosequencing to profile the T cell repertoires of several hundred subjects and linked those repertoires to cytomegalovirus serostatus. In the later analysis, no new phenotypic data were used to find candidate immune exposures; instead, reliance was placed on TCR beta sequences and their occurrence across donors. An early release covering about 600 HLA-typed donors comprised roughly 300 gigabases of sequencing data and 65 million to 100 million unique TCR sequences. In addition to the first cohort of 666 subjects, a separate validation cohort of 100 to 150 different subjects was used. Donor age, sex, ethnicity and CMV serostatus were compiled alongside the repertoire data. Typing coverage differed by locus: A, B, C, DRB1 and DQB1 were typed in roughly 620-630 donors, DQA1 in 522, DPA1 in some 570, and DPB1 in around 490. Of the 398 genotyped donors, approximately 83% fell in the genetic ancestry cluster associated with self-reported Caucasian donors. Among some 400 genotyped donors of the cohort, an average of about 240,000 unique TCR beta nucleotide sequences was sequenced per donor, of which about 18% were non-productive. Every discovery cohort repertoire had been produced on one sequencing platform.

In total, 666 healthy bone marrow donors made up the cohort. At the time of sampling, all cohort members were nominally healthy, though unrecorded immune exposures were likely present. The donor was CMV seropositive and was included in the group of 300 or so seropositive cohort members. Each donor provided a peripheral blood sample, and peripheral blood mononuclear cells were used for TCR beta sequencing. The Qiagen DNeasy Blood Extraction Kit was used to extract genomic DNA from the blood cell samples. Comment on this clone: This clone's antigen is unknown. Base quality data are lacking; no much larger clone is found one base away.

The germline V and J ends show losses of 4 bases and 1 base respectively, and no gene match explains 4 bases of the junction. Via the germline V gene (reference sequence), CDR1 is LNHDA and CDR2 SQIVND. The CDR3 measures 15 amino acids from cysteine to phenylalanine. Only the CDR3 part of the read is kept: 45 bases, read in frame from the first base. To prepare the library, the immunoSEQ multiplex PCR assay was applied. The multiplex PCR relied on a mix of 60 forward primers for TCR Vbeta segments and 13 reverse primers for TCR Jbeta segments. The CDR3 region of rearranged TCR beta genes was amplified from genomic DNA by a multiplex PCR assay. On the Illumina HiSeq System, the amplified TCR beta libraries were sequenced as 87-base-pair reads. On the study's bioinformatics: A later analysis counted 75 million to 100 million unique TCR beta chains across the 650 to 800 repertoires, and 9 million to 14 million of these chains were shared by at least two donors. Raw reads were error-corrected and collapsed into unique sequences with a nearest-neighbor algorithm that merged closely related sequences to remove PCR and sequencing errors. Alignment of CDR3 sequences to IMGT reference sequences was used to assign V, D and J gene segments. For a sequence to be retained, a match of at least six nucleotides was required to both a V gene segment and a J gene segment. A rearrangement counted as productive if the CDR3 had no stop codons and remained in frame with V and J, and every other rearrangement counted as non-productive. Following IMGT convention, CDR3 was defined as the stretch from the second conserved V-encoded cysteine to the conserved J-encoded phenylalanine. In an earlier analysis of around 540 of the donors, sequences lacking an unambiguous match to a single V gene segment were excluded. In an earlier analysis of some 590 of the donors, a V segment was called functional when productive rearrangements were above 56.7%, and segregating when the standard deviation between donors exceeded 5%. A statistical classification framework was developed to diagnose cytomegalovirus status using the catalog of TCR beta chain sequences. A later analysis assigned V and J genes by comparing TCR nucleotide sequences with IMGT/GENE-DB human TR gene sequences. A later analysis assigned CDR3 sequences and most-parsimonious VDJ recombination scenarios with the TCRdist pipeline. A later analysis defined each TCR beta chain by its CDR3 amino acid sequence plus V-gene family, and excluded reads lacking a unique V-gene family. A later analysis removed roughly 590 highly shared, low-generation-probability nucleotide sequences to deal with suspected cross-contamination and a sequencing artifact. For each public chain, a later analysis derived a clonal expansion index from normalized ranks of inferred template counts within each repertoire. A later analysis computed generation probabilities with a VDJ recombination model fitted to out-of-frame rearrangements, and checked the results against IGoR. In a later analysis, TCR-TCR, TCR-HLA and TCR-CMV co-occurrence was scored with hypergeometric tests, and a repertoire-size bias correction was applied to TCR pairs. To estimate false discovery rates, a later analysis permuted the HLA or CMV assignments 20 times. In a later analysis, co-occurring TCRs were grouped using DBSCAN, with TCRdist sequence similarity added in when clustering inside HLA-allele-positive subsets. Repertoires with fewer than 30,000 or more than 120,000 public chains, plus five repertoires with anomalous nucleotide sharing, were excluded from co-occurrence clustering. In TCRdb, the immuneACCESS table is reduced to in-frame sequences with V and J assigned. These tables do not hold every clone; where another copy was compared, an unresolved V gene accounts for under half, and the others remain unexplained. The D gene and trimming were derived from the DNA, and the V and J assignments and clone size from that table. Counted in this sample were some 120,000 clones; 60% to 85% of them appeared once. In total, the top ten clones hold under 3% of the sample.

Broad study findings and their caveats: Most CMV-associated TCR beta chains appeared to be HLA-restricted in a later analysis, and the HLA associations seemed to be driven largely by CMV exposure. A further reported finding was that TCR beta sequences accurately predicted the HLA-A and HLA-B alleles for most subjects in the first cohort. A later genetic analysis associated a missense DCLRE1C variant with V-gene and J-gene trimming of TCR beta chains, and an independent cohort replicated the association. Correlated functional status among segregating V segments might be attributable to linkage disequilibrium, but an unknown experimental factor could not be ruled out. Specific HLA alleles were associated with over 15,000 TCR beta sequences at a false discovery rate of 0.05 in a later analysis. A group of highly shared sequence variants was considered likely to be a technical artifact of the sequencing pipeline. Compared with equally common non-associated chains, HLA-associated TCR beta chains in a later analysis were more clonally expanded and had lower generation probabilities. The study gave a list of more than 150 TCR beta chains associated with cytomegalovirus. A later analysis reported that several top co-occurrence clusters appeared linked to parvovirus B19, influenza, CMV and Epstein-Barr virus. Presence/absence analyses assumed roughly uniform sequencing depth across donors, an assumption that may not hold. In a later analysis, TCR association rates were found to vary across HLA loci, with the most associated TCRs seen for DRB1 alleles and the fewest for HLA-C alleles. Cytomegalovirus status was reported to be diagnosed by the classifier with high specificity and sensitivity in both the original and validation cohorts. When HLA alleles, especially DR and DQ, strongly co-occurred, TCR associations were difficult to assign to individual alleles. Broadly in line with IMGT annotations, most TCR beta V segments showed up in productive rearrangements about 87% or about 30% of the time in an earlier analysis of 587 of the donors. Across donors, most TCR sequences were observed very rarely, whereas some public TCRs were present in many individuals. Because counts were too low, 15 or so rarely observed V segments, including chromosome 9 orphons, were excluded from the earlier analysis of 587 of the donors. According to the authors, the approach could potentially be generalized to other disease states and immunological phenotypes. HLA typing was unavailable for some donors at each locus, so association tests used only the typed subset. This cohort had only TCR beta chains sequenced, and the lack of alpha or paired-chain data limited which features could be detected. Some IMGT-functional V segments, including TRBV6-2 and TRBV6-3, could not be distinguished by the 87-base-pair reads and were therefore excluded. Immune exposure information for the cohort was limited to CMV serostatus. A few of the identified cytomegalovirus-associated TCR beta chains were confirmed in vitro to be specific for cytomegalovirus antigens. A later genetic analysis reported fewer N-insertions in productive TCRs among donors in an Asian-associated ancestry cluster than the approximately 670-donor mean.

The source is a woman in her thirties or forties in good health and CMV-seropositive. The V gene is TRBV19 and the J gene is TRBJ1-1; 9 bases in the junction line up with TRBD1. The sequenced sample was PBMCs. The CDR3 loop reads CASSRPGQGNTEAFF. Read as DNA, the sequence is TGTGCCAGTAGTAGACCGGGACAGGGGAACACTGAAGCTTTCTTT.